This TCR beta chain was recorded in a study of regulatory T cells in long-lasting Graves disease. Time point noted: newly diagnosed GD, antithyroid drugs for less than 3 months. RNA from PBMCs was the source of the TCR library. Arm-PCR of CDR3 regions with iRepertoire HTBI primers generated TCR beta libraries. From the multiplex PCR reads, TCRdb called clonotypes with MiXCR, one entry per CDR3 protein. The sample includes a few hundred thousand distinct CDR3 sequences, roughly 15% seen only once; the top ten take under 20%. This sample also appeared in a second study, on T cells in Graves' hyperthyroidism and ophthalmopathy. As that study records: In the first-round RT-PCR of the TCR CDR3, the HTBI primer set was used.

The input for sequencing was peripheral blood mononuclear cells (PBMCs), taken at new diagnosis, from a patient treated with antithyroid drugs. This sequence originates from a woman between 45 and 65 years old with Graves disease.

The CDR3 spells CAWRGTGEDQPQHF. The CDR3 DNA is TGTGCCTGGAGGGGGACAGGGGAGGATCAGCCCCAGCATTTT. The rearrangement joins TRBV30 to TRBJ1-5, with TRBD1 matching over 10 bases. Trimming took 3 bases from V and 5 from J; bases not matched to a gene: 4. Germline-derived CDR1 and CDR2 are GTSNPN and SVGIG (reference sequence). There are 14 residues in the CDR3.